These 18 T cell receptor beta chains share one sample of origin, sequenced in a study of beta chain features in type 1 diabetes. Findings and limits, study-wide: In all four CD4+ subsets, TCRB CDR3 length was significantly, moderately reduced in type 1 diabetes.

Expressed TCRB transcripts were sequenced, since all the RNA that had been isolated was reverse transcribed. Clones were sequenced by immunoSEQ multiplex PCR, and TCRdb holds only the in-frame ones, with some missing. The data contain about 15,000 clones, around three quarters of them singletons. The antigens these receptors bind are not known. The sequencing sample was made of Tregs from blood. These receptors were taken from a man in his thirties or forties with type 1 diabetes.

V is TRBV11-2 and J is TRBJ2-7; 9 positions match TRBD1. This CDR3 is built from 15 residues. Per the germline V gene, CDR1 is SGHAT and CDR2 is FQNNGV. The V gene end was trimmed by 5 bases and the J gene end by 5 bases; junction bases not matched to a gene: 10. The CDR3 is CASSPRTGDVDEQYF. The CDR3 DNA reads TGTGCCAGCAGCCCGAGGACAGGGGACGTCGACGAGCAGTACTTC. Full variable domain (rest looked up from reference TRBV11-2 and TRBJ2-7): EAGVAQSPRYKIIEKRQSVAFWCNPISGHATLYWYQQILGQGPKLLIQFQNNGVVDDSQLPKDRFSAERLKGVDSTLKIQPAKLEDSAVYLCASSPRTGDVDEQYFGPGTRLTVT.

Details on this clone: Germline is not matched at one junction end, which may reflect a read error. This chain connects TRBV5-1 to TRBJ2-7, with 8 bases aligning to TRBD2. The CDR3 consists of 16 residues. Per the germline V gene, CDR1 is SGHRS and CDR2 is YFSETQ. Here the CDR3 DNA reads TGCGCCAGCAGCCCCACGACCGGGACTAGGGTCTACGAGCAGCACTTC. Translation gives CASSPTTGTRVYEQHF.

The sample holds a few counts of this clone. The V gene is TRBV5-1, the J gene TRBJ2-1; tentatively, D is TRBD1 (5 bases). Germline V gene data show CDR1 as SGHRS and CDR2 as YFSETQ. The germline V and J ends were trimmed by 4 bases and 6 bases, with 14 bases remaining between them. There are 14 residues in the CDR3. The DNA for the CDR3 is TGCGCCAGCAGCCGAACCCAGGGAAGCAATGAGCAGTTCTTC. This codes for CASSRTQGSNEQFF.

The chain has TRBV9 and TRBJ1-5, with TRBD1 as a possible D gene (5 bases). Trimming took 0 bases from V and 6 from J, leaving 10 bases between them. CDR3 size: 14 residues. Germline V gene sequence: CDR1 SGDLS, CDR2 YYNGEE. CDR3 region: CASSVGQGGQPQHF. The CDR3 nucleotides read TGTGCCAGCAGCGTAGGGCAGGGTGGTCAGCCCCAGCATTTT.

The table lists this clone with a few counts. The V call is TRBV5-5, the J call TRBJ2-7, with 9 bases aligning to TRBD2. Per germline, CDR1 SGHKS and CDR2 YYEKEE (reference sequence). After removal of 0 bases from V and 3 bases from J, the junction contained 4 bases not matched to a gene. This CDR3 is 15 amino acids long. CDR3 in DNA: TGTGCCAGCAGCTTGGCGCCTAGCGGGATCTACGAGCAGTACTTC. It yields the protein CASSLAPSGIYEQYF.

V is TRBV2 and J is TRBJ2-7; 10 positions match TRBD2. Germline assignment: CDR1 SNHLY and CDR2 FYNNEI. Unmatched junction bases numbered 8, after V lost 6 bases and J lost 6 bases. The CDR3 runs 14 residues. The CDR3 loop reads CASRSNGLAAEQYF. The CDR3 DNA reads as TGTGCCAGCAGATCAAACGGACTAGCGGCCGAGCAGTACTTC.

This rearrangement joins TRBV10-3 to TRBJ2-1; TRBD2 aligns across 7 bases. V trimming: 4 bases; J trimming: 1 base; junction bases outside the gene matches: 4. The CDR3 contains 15 residues. In germline, CDR1 is ENHRY, CDR2 SYGVKD. DNA for the CDR3: TGTGCCATCAGTGGGGGGGGGAGTTCCTACAATGAGCAGTTCTTC. Encoded protein: CAISGGGSSYNEQFF.

This clone was counted only a few times. This chain links TRBV5-4 with TRBJ2-7; TRBD1 matches at 8 bases. Germline-derived CDR1 and CDR2 are SGHNT and YYREEE (reference sequence). V lost 4 bases to trimming and J lost 2 bases; unmatched junction nucleotides: 5. The CDR3 sequence is 14 residues long. The CDR3 loop is CASSNPGQAYEQYF. CDR3 nucleotide sequence: TGTGCCAGCAGCAACCCGGGACAGGCCTACGAGCAGTACTTC.

The chain combines TRBV6-6 with TRBJ1-1, with D perhaps matching TRBD1 (5 bases). The CDR3 loop spans 16 amino acids. CDR1 is MNHNY, CDR2 SVGAGI, per germline (reference sequence). Trimming took off 0 bases at V and 0 bases at J, with 11 bases between the two ends. This CDR3 is CASSYSGGALNTEAFF. In DNA, the CDR3 is TGTGCCAGCAGTTACTCTGGTGGGGCCCTGAACACTGAAGCTTTCTTT.

This chain connects TRBV4-2 to TRBJ2-7; no clear D. V was shortened by 0 bases and J by 0 bases, with 12 bases between the two germline ends. This CDR3 comprises 16 residues. The germline CDR1 and CDR2 sequences are LGHNA and YNFKEQ. The CDR3 is CASSQDLRESSYEQYF. In nucleotides, the CDR3 is TGTGCCAGCAGCCAAGATCTACGCGAGAGCTCCTACGAGCAGTACTTC.

The chain links TRBV10-1 to TRBJ2-3, with 10 bases lining up with TRBD2. Germline values: CDR1 WNHNN, CDR2 SYGVQD (reference sequence). This CDR3 contains 15 residues. The V segment lost 3 bases and the J segment 4 bases; nucleotides outside the gene matches: 4. The CDR3 DNA reads as TGCGCCAGCAGTGACGGACTAGCGGCTTCAGATACGCAGTATTTT. Encoded protein: CASSDGLAASDTQYF.

V and J are TRBV5-1 and TRBJ2-1; the match to TRBD2 covers 12 bases. V dropped 0 bases and J dropped 4; count of bases not matched to a gene: 14. The germline gives CDR1 SGHRS, CDR2 YFSETQ. The CDR3 length is 20 residues. Written as DNA, the CDR3 is TGCGCCAGCAGCTTGGCCCCCGGACTAGCGGGATTAGTGAAGTACAATGAGCAGTTCTTC. Amino acid sequence: CASSLAPGLAGLVKYNEQFF.

The J gene is TRBJ2-2, the V gene TRBV5-1, with no clear D. Germline CDR1 SGHRS, CDR2 YFSETQ. The CDR3 is made up of 12 amino acids. Trimming left V 4 bases short and J 6 bases short, with 7 bases between. The DNA for the CDR3 is TGCGCCAGCAGCCTCGGTTCCGGGGAGCTGTTTTTT. This codes for CASSLGSGELFF.

This chain joins TRBV6-1 and TRBJ2-1; TRBD2 matches at 10 bases. CDR3 length: 15 residues. CDR1 is MNHNS and CDR2 is SASEGT in the germline V gene. V lost 5 bases and J lost 4; bases outside the gene matches: 5. The DNA for the CDR3 is TGTGCCAGCAGTCCTTCTAGCGGGGGTTACAATGAGCAGTTCTTC. It translates to CASSPSSGGYNEQFF.

This clone has only a few counts. The chain couples TRBV7-2 to TRBJ2-3, with D maybe TRBD2 (6 bases). The germline CDR1 and CDR2 sequences are SGHTA and FQGNSA. Trimming removed 6 bases from V and 0 bases from J, with 10 bases in between. There are 14 residues in the CDR3. CDR3 sequence (DNA): TGTGCCAGCAGATATAGCGGTAGCACAGATACGCAGTATTTT. It yields the protein CASRYSGSTDTQYF.

As concerns this clone: An end of the junction does not agree with germline; a read error may underlie this. Other nucleotide sequences from this sample produce the same CDR3. The rearrangement uses TRBV5-6 and TRBJ2-7; D might be TRBD2 (6 bases). The CDR3 spans 15 residues. Per germline, CDR1 SGHDT and CDR2 YYEEEE. This CDR3 reads CASSLRVRLAYEQYF. The CDR3 DNA reads as TGTGCCAGTAGCTTGAGGGTTCGACTAGCCTACGAGCAGTACTTC.

The chain links TRBV5-1 to TRBJ2-1, with 9 bases lining up with TRBD2. V shed 0 bases, J shed 2 bases, and the junction held 3 bases outside the gene matches. Germline CDR1 reads SGHRS; CDR2 reads YFSETQ. The CDR3 runs 16 residues. This CDR3 reads CASSLGPSGAYNEQFF. The CDR3 region has the DNA TGCGCCAGCAGCTTGGGGCCTAGCGGGGCCTACAATGAGCAGTTCTTC.

This chain connects TRBV10-3 to TRBJ2-5; D remains ambiguous. Between the trimmed V and J ends, which lost 10 bases and 2 bases, there was a span of 17 bases. Germline values: CDR1 ENHRY, CDR2 SYGVKD. The CDR3 sequence is 14 residues long. CDR3 DNA: TGTGCCACAACTCAAAAGGCAGGACAAGAGACCCAGTACTTC. Its protein product is CATTQKAGQETQYF.